One T cell receptor beta chain is described in this entry. Data came from immunoSEQ multiplex PCR; TCRdb stores just in-frame clones and leaves some out. The sample has around 95,000 clones, about 80% seen once; the top ten hold around a third. The sample comes from a study of blood T cell repertoires in COVID-19. Germline V gene sequence: CDR1 SNHLY, CDR2 FYNNEI. The J segment lost 3 bases and the V segment lost 7 bases, leaving 5 bases of the junction unmatched. The CDR3 runs to 13 residues. The source is a man between 65 and 85 years old with active or convalescent COVID-19. Input material: peripheral blood. The J gene is TRBJ2-5, the V gene TRBV2; 7 bases line up with TRBD2. CDR3 amino acids: CASTLASKETQYF. CDR3 sequence (DNA): TGTGCCAGCACACTAGCGAGTAAAGAGACCCAGTACTTC.